The 15 T cell receptor beta chains below all came from one sample that was sequenced in a study of T cells after somatic rescue of genetic block. The assay was immunoSEQ multiplex PCR, and TCRdb's table has in-frame clones only and misses some. The data hold approximately 88,000 clones, with over 80% observed a single time. Sequencing input: peripheral blood mononuclear cells (PBMCs). Receptors were obtained from a young woman.

The chain links TRBV14 to TRBJ2-7, with 9 bases lining up with TRBD1. The germline V gene encodes CDR1 SGHDN and CDR2 FVKESK. CDR3 length: 15 amino acids. J lost 9 bases, V lost 5 bases, and 14 bases had no gene match. The CDR3 nucleotides are TGTGCCAGCAGCGCGGGAAGGGGGACAGGGTTAAGGCAGTACTTC. Its protein is CASSAGRGTGLRQYF. Drawing the rest from reference TRBV14 and TRBJ2-7, the complete variable domain is EAGVTQFPSHSVIEKGQTVTLRCDPISGHDNLYWYRRVMGKEIKFLLHFVKESKQDESGMPNNRFLAERTGGTYSTLKVQPAELEDSGVYFCASSAGRGTGLRQYFGPGTRLTVT.

The gene calls are TRBV27 and TRBJ2-2, with TRBD2 matching over 7 bases. The germline gives CDR1 MNHEY, CDR2 SMNVEV (reference sequence). This CDR3 is built from 15 residues. The trim removed 2 bases at V and 5 bases at J, leaving 5 bases unmatched. The chain's CDR3 is CASSLGRGRTGELFF. The CDR3 DNA follows: TGTGCCAGCAGTTTAGGGCGGGGGAGGACCGGGGAGCTGTTTTTT.

Here the CDR3 reads CASSLTRLNTEAFF. DNA of the CDR3: TGTGCCAGCAGTTTAACGCGTCTCAACACTGAAGCTTTCTTT. The chain employs TRBV27 and TRBJ1-1; D gene ambiguous. The germline CDR1 and CDR2 sequences are MNHEY and SMNVEV (reference sequence). Trimming removed 2 bases at V and 2 bases at J, with 9 bases between. The length of the CDR3 is 14 residues.

V gene TRBV14 combines with J gene TRBJ2-6; the match to TRBD2 covers 8 bases. J was trimmed by 3 bases and V by 4 bases; bases with no gene match: 17. The CDR3 spans 20 residues. The V gene's germline CDR1 is SGHDN and CDR2 FVKESK. The CDR3 loop reads CASSPWFLTGRAGGANVLTF. The CDR3 nucleotides read TGTGCCAGCAGCCCCTGGTTCCTAACCGGGAGGGCCGGTGGGGCCAACGTCCTGACTTTC.

This clone came up once. The CDR3 spells CASSLYAYEQYF. CDR3 nucleotides: TGTGCCAGCAGTTTATATGCCTACGAGCAGTACTTC. This chain uses TRBV28 with TRBJ2-7; D remains unclear. This CDR3 region has 12 residues. Between the trimmed V and J ends, which lost 1 base and 2 bases, there was a span of 3 bases. Germline CDR1 is MDHEN and CDR2 is SYDVKM. The variable domain in full, completed from reference TRBV28 and TRBJ2-7, reads DVKVTQSSRYLVKRTGEKVFLECVQDMDHENMFWYRQDPGLGLRLIYFSYDVKMKEKGDIPEGYSVSREKKERFSLILESASTNQTSMYLCASSLYAYEQYFGPGTRLTVT.

V is TRBV18 and J is TRBJ2-7; 10 bases fit TRBD1. Trimming removed 0 bases from V and 3 bases from J; junction bases left unmatched: 8. Germline assignment: CDR1 KGHSH and CDR2 LQKENI. This CDR3 comprises 17 residues. Written as DNA, the CDR3 is TGTGCCAGCTCACCACCGGTGGACAGGGGGTACAGCTACGAGCAGTACTTC. Its protein product is CASSPPVDRGYSYEQYF.

The chain is built from TRBV9 and TRBJ2-3, with D maybe TRBD2 (5 bases). The CDR3 is 15 residues long. Germline V gives CDR1 SGDLS, CDR2 YYNGEE. Deletions cut 0 bases from V and 4 bases from J, with 12 bases between. The CDR3 loop is CASSVGGSPADTQYF. The CDR3 nucleotides are TGTGCCAGCAGCGTAGGAGGGAGCCCGGCAGATACGCAGTATTTT.

This clone occurred once. The chain combines TRBV27 with TRBJ1-5; D ambiguous. V lost 3 bases, J lost 3 bases, and 12 bases lay in between. The CDR3 is made up of 15 amino acids. CDR1 is MNHEY and CDR2 is SMNVEV in the germline V gene (reference sequence). The CDR3, as DNA: TGTGCCAGCAGTTTGAATGGCAGGCCCAATCAGCCCCAGCATTTT. Its protein product is CASSLNGRPNQPQHF.

The chain employs TRBV7-9 and TRBJ1-2; 7 bases line up with TRBD1. Looked up from germline, CDR1 is SEHNR and CDR2 is FQNEAQ (reference sequence). With V trimmed by 5 bases and J by 6 bases, 21 bases remained unmatched. The CDR3 sequence is 18 residues long. Here the CDR3 reads CASSQYPITDGGGDGYTF. In DNA form, the CDR3 reads TGTGCCAGCAGCCAATACCCTATCACAGACGGAGGGGGCGATGGCTACACCTTC.

The V gene is TRBV5-1, the J gene TRBJ2-2; TRBD2 agrees at 11 bases. The CDR3 is 16 amino acids. The J segment lost 0 bases and the V segment lost 2 bases, leaving 0 bases of the junction unmatched. Per germline, CDR1 SGHRS and CDR2 YFSETQ. The CDR3 is CASSFSGRANTGELFF. As DNA, the CDR3 is TGCGCCAGCAGCTTTAGCGGGAGGGCGAACACCGGGGAGCTGTTTTTT.

This sequence joins TRBV21-1 and TRBJ2-1; TRBD2, as called in the table, went unchecked against the DNA. TRBV21-1 is a recognized pseudogene. The CDR3 covers 19 residues. The CDR3 nucleotides are TGTGCCAGCAGCAAAGCCGGGACTAGCGGGAGGAAGCGCCTCAATGAGCAGTTCTTC. Residues: CASSKAGTSGRKRLNEQFF.

The chain combines TRBV27 with TRBJ1-2, with TRBD1 matching 8 bases. Germline values: CDR1 MNHEY, CDR2 SMNVEV (reference sequence). The CDR3 spans 13 residues. V was pared by 6 bases and J by 4 bases, with 4 bases of the junction left unmatched. The CDR3 DNA reads as TGTGCCAGCAGACCGACAGGGGCCTATGGCTACACCTTC. This codes for CASRPTGAYGYTF.

This rearrangement joins TRBV7-9 to TRBJ2-2; 7 nucleotides match TRBD2. CDR3 length: 17 residues. V lost 7 bases and J lost 3; bases outside the gene matches: 14. Germline V lookup: CDR1 SEHNR, CDR2 FQNEAQ (reference sequence). The CDR3 region has the DNA TGTGCCAGCACCCACCGGAGGCGGGAGTGGGACACCGGGGAGCTGTTTTTT. Protein: CASTHRRREWDTGELFF.

The V and J genes are TRBV27 and TRBJ1-5; the match to TRBD1 covers 7 bases. The CDR3 has 16 amino acids. Trimming cost V 0 bases and J 3 bases; bases outside gene matches: 5. Germline CDR1 reads MNHEY; CDR2 reads SMNVEV (reference sequence). This CDR3 is CASSLSWGQNNQPQHF. Here the CDR3 DNA reads TGTGCCAGCAGTTTATCGTGGGGACAGAACAATCAGCCCCAGCATTTT.

This chain connects TRBV13 to TRBJ2-7, with TRBD2 identical over 9 bases. V trimming: 4 bases; J trimming: 5 bases; junction bases outside the gene matches: 9. Per the germline V gene, CDR1 is PRHDT and CDR2 is FYEKMQ (reference sequence). The CDR3 is 15 residues long. This CDR3 reads CASSYRGLAFHEQYF. Written as DNA, the CDR3 is TGTGCCAGCAGCTATAGGGGACTAGCTTTCCACGAGCAGTACTTC.